This TCR beta chain was sequenced for a study of T cell changes during pregnancy in multiple sclerosis. Assay: immunoSEQ multiplex PCR; the TCRdb copy retains only in-frame clones and omits some. This sample has 70,000 to 95,000 clones, with just over 90% found just once. V gave up 5 bases and J gave up 7 bases, with 12 bases separating them. Germline lookup yields CDR1 SGHAT and CDR2 FQNNGV. The CDR3 contains 12 residues. The V call is TRBV11-2, the J call TRBJ2-7; D unclear. The sequenced sample was peripheral blood, obtained in the second trimester of pregnancy. This receptor was obtained from a female donor in good health, enrolled as a control in a pregnancy study. CDR3 sequence: CASSPIPREQYF. The CDR3 DNA is TGTGCCAGCAGCCCTATCCCTCGAGAGCAGTACTTC.